Below, 20 T cell receptor beta chains from the same sample are listed, as sequenced in a study of cytomegalovirus exposure and HLA in healthy donors. This PCR relied on a set of 60 Vbeta primers and 13 Jbeta primers. The data were produced by immunoSEQ multiplex PCR, yet TCRdb's version contains in-frame clones alone and is incomplete. The sample consists of about 210,000 clones, approximately 86% of them appearing once. Sequencing was done on a sample of PBMCs. The origin of the receptors is a woman aged 25 to 39 in good health and CMV-seronegative.

This clone was observed a handful of times. In nucleotides, the CDR3 is TGTGCCAGCAGCTCCGATACAGGGGGCAAAAACATTCAGTACTTC. Encoded protein: CASSSDTGGKNIQYF. The chain links TRBV5-4 to TRBJ2-4; 8 bases line up with TRBD1. The germline gives CDR1 SGHNT, CDR2 YYREEE (reference sequence). The CDR3 has 15 amino acids. The ends lost 3 bases at V and 3 bases at J; junction bases unmatched: 5.

DNA for the CDR3: TGTGCCAGCAGCTACGGGACTCCTGGTAGCTCCTACGAGCAGTACTTC. Translating gives CASSYGTPGSSYEQYF. The chain carries TRBV7-8 and TRBJ2-7; maybe TRBD2 (6 bases). The V end lost 4 bases, the J end lost 0 bases, and 16 bases lay between the germline ends. Looked up from germline, CDR1 is SGHVS and CDR2 is FQNEAQ. The CDR3 sequence is 16 residues long.

The chain combines TRBV1 with TRBJ2-3; no check of the table's D call, TRBD1, against the DNA was made. TRBV1 constitutes a pseudogene. The CDR3 has 21 residues. The CDR3 DNA reads TGCACCAGCAGCCCCCGGTTAAAGACAGGGGACTACTTAGACTTAACAGATACGCAGTATTTT. Translating it yields CTSSPRLKTGDYLDLTDTQYF.

V usage is TRBV7-9 and J usage is TRBJ1-2, with 8 bases that match TRBD1. With 3 bases clipped from V and 8 bases from J, the junction kept 11 bases outside the gene matches. Germline V gene sequence: CDR1 SEHNR, CDR2 FQNEAQ (reference sequence). The CDR3 has 15 amino acids. The CDR3 bases are TGTGCCAGCAGCTTTGACAGGGGTGGGGTGTTCGGCTACACCTTC. Its translation: CASSFDRGGVFGYTF.

DNA of the CDR3: TGTGCCAGCAGCTCGGGGCAGGGGGGCTCACCCCTCCACTTT. Amino acid sequence: CASSSGQGGSPLHF. The rearrangement uses TRBV7-9 and TRBJ1-6; 7 bases are a match to TRBD1. This CDR3 is built from 14 residues. After removal of 4 bases from V and 10 bases from J, the junction contained 7 bases not matched to a gene. Germline CDR1 SEHNR, CDR2 FQNEAQ (reference sequence).

This clone has a single count. CDR3 in amino acids: CASSYGTFAHEQFF. The CDR3, as DNA: TGTGCCAGCAGTTACGGGACATTTGCGCATGAGCAGTTCTTC. The chain has TRBV6-5 and TRBJ2-1; a weak D match, TRBD1 (6 bases). Germline CDR1 reads MNHEY; CDR2 reads SVGAGI. Between the trimmed V and J ends, which lost 2 bases and 8 bases, there was a span of 13 bases. The CDR3 is 14 residues long.

In its sample, this clone was seen once. This chain joins TRBV19 and TRBJ2-3; 8 nucleotides match TRBD2. The CDR3 totals 16 residues. With V trimmed by 3 bases and J by 4 bases, 9 bases remained unmatched. Germline V CDR1 and CDR2: LNHDA, SQIVND (reference sequence). CDR3 nucleotide sequence: TGTGCCAGTAGTATTTCCCTAGCGGGCGTAGCAGATACGCAGTATTTT. This encodes CASSISLAGVADTQYF.

This clone is a singleton in its sample. The V gene is TRBV4-2, the J gene TRBJ2-7, with D perhaps matching TRBD2 (6 bases). CDR1 and CDR2 (germline): LGHNA, YNFKEQ. The CDR3 covers 15 residues. V shed 1 base and J shed 3 bases, with 13 bases lying between them. The CDR3 reads CASSQASGTDYEQYF. CDR3 DNA sequence: TGTGCCAGCAGCCAAGCCTCGGGGACTGACTACGAGCAGTACTTC.

The chain employs TRBV19 and TRBJ2-3, with TRBD2 matching 7 bases. Losses at the gene ends were 4 bases for V and 1 base for J; bases not matched to a gene: 11. Germline-derived CDR1 and CDR2 are LNHDA and SQIVND (reference sequence). The CDR3 runs to 17 residues. The CDR3 protein is CASSRVGLGAGTDTQYF. The CDR3 region has the DNA TGTGCCAGTAGTAGGGTCGGACTAGGGGCGGGCACAGATACGCAGTATTTT.

The chain links TRBV29-1 to TRBJ2-3, with TRBD2 identical over 10 bases. The CDR3 runs 17 residues. In germline, CDR1 is SQVTM, CDR2 ANQGSEA. The V segment lost 4 bases and the J segment 4 bases; nucleotides outside the gene matches: 14. The CDR3 coding sequence is TGCAGCGTTGCGGCTAGCGGGAGAAGTGAAGGCGCAGATACGCAGTATTTT. This encodes CSVAASGRSEGADTQYF.

The chain carries TRBV6-5 and TRBJ1-2, with TRBD1 matching 10 bases. This CDR3 is 14 amino acids long. Per the germline V gene, CDR1 is MNHEY and CDR2 is SVGAGI. J was trimmed by 1 base and V by 5 bases; bases with no gene match: 1. The chain's CDR3 is CASSGTGDNYGYTF. In DNA, the CDR3 is TGTGCCAGCAGTGGGACAGGGGATAACTATGGCTACACCTTC.

The gene calls are TRBV12-5 and TRBJ2-7; 10 bases align to TRBD1. The CDR3 is 14 residues long. With 5 bases clipped from V and 3 bases from J, the junction kept 4 bases outside the gene matches. Germline loops: CDR1 LGHNT, CDR2 FRNRAP. In DNA form, the CDR3 reads TGTGCTAGTGGTCGCGGACAGGGGGACTACGAGCAGTACTTC. It specifies CASGRGQGDYEQYF.

A single count supports this clone. The chain uses TRBV19 and TRBJ2-7; a possible D gene is TRBD2 (6 bases). The CDR3 is 14 amino acids. Trimming took 5 bases from V and 6 from J, leaving 17 bases between them. From germline, CDR1 is LNHDA and CDR2 SQIVND (reference sequence). CDR3 sequence: CASSLRELAGEQYF. The CDR3 DNA reads as TGTGCCAGTAGTCTCCGGGAGTTGGCAGGCGAGCAGTACTTC.

The V and J genes are TRBV20-1 and TRBJ1-2; D not resolved. The V gene lost 6 bases and the J gene lost 0 bases, with 5 bases spanning the gap. Per germline, CDR1 DFQATT and CDR2 SNEGSKA (reference sequence). The CDR3 extends over 11 amino acids. The CDR3 DNA reads as TGCAGTGCACTGACTAACTATGGCTACACCTTC. Amino acid sequence: CSALTNYGYTF.

In its sample, this clone was seen a few times. The rearrangement links TRBV5-1 to TRBJ2-5; 9 nucleotides line up with TRBD2. CDR3 size: 16 residues. Germline values: CDR1 SGHRS, CDR2 YFSETQ. The J segment lost 5 bases and the V segment lost 0 bases, leaving 8 bases of the junction unmatched. The CDR3 DNA reads TGCGCCAGCAGCTTGGTGACTAGCGGCCGGGGGGAGACCCAGTACTTC. Its translation: CASSLVTSGRGETQYF.

About this clone itself: Other DNA variants within this sample encode the same CDR3. The chain joins TRBV19 to TRBJ2-7, with D perhaps TRBD2 (6 bases). This CDR3 has 13 residues. V was shortened by 3 bases and J by 0 bases, with 6 bases between the two germline ends. The germline V gene has CDR1 LNHDA and CDR2 SQIVND (reference sequence). The CDR3 bases are TGTGCCAGTAGTATCGGGAGCTCCTACGAGCAGTACTTC. Amino acid sequence: CASSIGSSYEQYF.

This clone was found once. CDR3 in DNA: TGTGCCAGCAGTTACTCACAGGGGGGCCGTGAGCAGTTCTTC. Residues: CASSYSQGGREQFF. This rearrangement joins TRBV6-5 to TRBJ2-1; 8 nucleotides match TRBD1. Germline loops: CDR1 MNHEY, CDR2 SVGAGI. The CDR3 runs 14 residues. V lost 0 bases to trimming and J lost 9 bases; unmatched junction nucleotides: 4.

The chain links TRBV7-2 to TRBJ2-7, with D possibly TRBD2 on 6 matching bases. CDR1 and CDR2 (germline): SGHTA, FQGNSA. Trimming removed 6 bases from V and 2 bases from J, with 17 bases in between. The CDR3 runs to 15 residues. CDR3 sequence: CASSKRASATYEQYF. CDR3 coding DNA: TGTGCCAGCAGTAAAAGGGCTAGCGCCACCTACGAGCAGTACTTC. Complete variable domain (other parts from reference TRBV7-2 and TRBJ2-7): GAGVSQSPSNKVTEKGKDVELRCDPISGHTALYWYRQSLGQGLEFLIYFQGNSAPDKSGLPSDRFSAERTGGSVSTLTIQRTQQEDSAVYLCASSKRASATYEQYFGPGTRLTVT.

The V call is TRBV27, the J call TRBJ2-3; D not resolved. Germline CDR1 is MNHEY and CDR2 is SMNVEV (reference sequence). Trimming removed 5 bases at V and 1 base at J, with 7 bases between. The CDR3 has 13 residues. The CDR3 region is CASSALGTDTQYF. For the CDR3, the DNA is TGTGCCAGCAGTGCCCTAGGCACAGATACGCAGTATTTT.

The chain carries TRBV2 and TRBJ2-2, with 8 bases matching TRBD1. Germline CDR1 and CDR2: SNHLY and FYNNEI. Trimming took 4 bases from V and 6 from J; bases not matched to a gene: 1. This CDR3 has 13 residues. Here the CDR3 reads CASSGTGPGELFF. The CDR3 DNA sequence: TGTGCCAGCAGTGGGACAGGGCCCGGGGAGCTGTTTTTT.